A selection of T cell receptor beta chains follows, all from one sample in a study of cytomegalovirus exposure and HLA in healthy donors. Sequenced by immunoSEQ multiplex PCR; TCRdb stores in-frame clones only, minus some. This table holds some 48,000 clones. The sample consisted of PBMCs. The receptors derive from a woman aged 40 to 55 in good health and CMV-seronegative. Each CDR3 is given with its conserved first and last residue. Each record gives: D gene, J gene, V gene, clone size, CDR3 length, CDR3 DNA, CDR3 protein. A D gene is named only where the DNA matches it firmly. A row's size may be missing; if present it is once, few, many or a size class.

d_gene: TRBD1; j_gene: TRBJ2-2; v_gene: TRBV7-3; abundance: .; len: 15; CDR3nt: TGTGCCAGCAGCTTAATGGGACAGGGAAACGGGGAGCTGTTTTTT; CDR3aa: CASSLMGQGNGELFF
d_gene: .; j_gene: TRBJ2-4; v_gene: TRBV19; abundance: .; len: 15; CDR3nt: TGTGCCAGTAGTATGCAGGGTATAGCCAAAAACATTCAGTACTTC; CDR3aa: CASSMQGIAKNIQYF
d_gene: TRBD1; j_gene: TRBJ1-1; v_gene: TRBV7-9; abundance: .; len: 13; CDR3nt: TGTGCCAGCAGCCCGGGACAGGGGTTTCGGGCTTTCTTT; CDR3aa: CASSPGQGFRAFF
d_gene: TRBD1; j_gene: TRBJ1-1; v_gene: TRBV10-3; abundance: .; len: 13; CDR3nt: TGTGCCATCACAGGGACAGGGAACACTGAAGCTTTCTTT; CDR3aa: CAITGTGNTEAFF
d_gene: TRBD2; j_gene: TRBJ2-7; v_gene: TRBV19; abundance: .; len: 15; CDR3nt: TGTGCCAGTAGTATCCAGGCCAGCGGGAGCTACGAGCAGTACTTC; CDR3aa: CASSIQASGSYEQYF
d_gene: TRBD2; j_gene: TRBJ2-5; v_gene: TRBV25-1; abundance: .; len: 16; CDR3nt: TGTGCCAGCAGCCAACGACTAGCGGGGGGCGGGGAGACCCAGTACTTC; CDR3aa: CASSQRLAGGGETQYF
d_gene: TRBD2; j_gene: TRBJ2-3; v_gene: TRBV18; abundance: .; len: 16; CDR3nt: TGTGCCAGCTCACCAATGCGCGGGGGTCGCACAGATACGCAGTATTTT; CDR3aa: CASSPMRGGRTDTQYF
d_gene: .; j_gene: TRBJ1-2; v_gene: TRBV19; abundance: .; len: 16; CDR3nt: TGTGCCAGTAGTATAGATCTGGACAGCCCCGGCTATGGCTACACCTTC; CDR3aa: CASSIDLDSPGYGYTF
d_gene: .; j_gene: TRBJ1-2; v_gene: TRBV25-1; abundance: .; len: 12; CDR3nt: TGTGCCAGCAGGAACAGAGTCTATGGCTACACCTTC; CDR3aa: CASRNRVYGYTF
d_gene: .; j_gene: TRBJ2-3; v_gene: TRBV4-1; abundance: .; len: 15; CDR3nt: TGCGCCAGCAGCCAAGGGGGGCAGAATGCAGATAAGCAGTATTTT; CDR3aa: CASSQGGQNADKQYF
d_gene: TRBD2; j_gene: TRBJ2-7; v_gene: TRBV7-2; abundance: .; len: 16; CDR3nt: TGTGCCAGCAGCTTACTGGGTCTAGCGGGGGGAGGGGAGCAGTACTTC; CDR3aa: CASSLLGLAGGGEQYF
d_gene: .; j_gene: TRBJ1-1; v_gene: TRBV7-9; abundance: .; len: 16; CDR3nt: TGTGCCAGCAGCTTGACGGAAGGGCAGGGTAGGCCTGAAGCTTTCTTT; CDR3aa: CASSLTEGQGRPEAFF
d_gene: .; j_gene: TRBJ2-1; v_gene: TRBV7-2; abundance: .; len: 14; CDR3nt: TGTGCCTCCCTAGGGCGGGGAACCTACAATGAGCAGTTCTTC; CDR3aa: CASLGRGTYNEQFF
d_gene: TRBD2; j_gene: TRBJ2-4; v_gene: TRBV18; abundance: .; len: 17; CDR3nt: TGTGCCAGCTCACCCCTACTAGCGGGGGGAGCCAAAAACATTCAGTACTTC; CDR3aa: CASSPLLAGGAKNIQYF
d_gene: .; j_gene: TRBJ1-4; v_gene: TRBV7-9; abundance: .; len: 12; CDR3nt: TGTGCCAGCAGCTTGGGGAGTGAAAAACTGTTTTTT; CDR3aa: CASSLGSEKLFF
d_gene: .; j_gene: TRBJ1-3; v_gene: TRBV18; abundance: .; len: 15; CDR3nt: TGTGCCAGCTCACCGAACCCACACCCTGGAAACACCATATATTTT; CDR3aa: CASSPNPHPGNTIYF
d_gene: .; j_gene: TRBJ1-1; v_gene: TRBV5-5; abundance: .; len: 14; CDR3nt: TGTGCCAGCAGCTTCGTCAGGGTAGACACTGAAGCTTTCTTT; CDR3aa: CASSFVRVDTEAFF
d_gene: .; j_gene: TRBJ2-2; v_gene: TRBV7-2; abundance: .; len: 17; CDR3nt: TGTGCCAGCAGCTTAACCAGGGCCCTGTCGGACACCGGGGAGCTGTTTTTT; CDR3aa: CASSLTRALSDTGELFF
d_gene: .; j_gene: TRBJ1-1; v_gene: TRBV4-1; abundance: .; len: 16; CDR3nt: TGCGCCAGCAGCCAAGGGCAGCCGGGACTCCCCCGGGGAGCTTTCTTT; CDR3aa: CASSQGQPGLPRGAFF
d_gene: .; j_gene: TRBJ1-2; v_gene: TRBV18; abundance: .; len: 14; CDR3nt: TGTGCCAGCTCCCTCGGACAGACGACCTATGGCTACACCTTC; CDR3aa: CASSLGQTTYGYTF
d_gene: TRBD1; j_gene: TRBJ1-1; v_gene: TRBV6-5; abundance: .; len: 14; CDR3nt: TGTGCCAGCAGTTCGGGACAGTTATCCACTGAAGCTTTCTTT; CDR3aa: CASSSGQLSTEAFF
d_gene: .; j_gene: TRBJ2-7; v_gene: TRBV2; abundance: .; len: 12; CDR3nt: TGTGCCAGTGACAGCCCGCTTAGCGAGCAGTACTTC; CDR3aa: CASDSPLSEQYF
d_gene: .; j_gene: TRBJ1-2; v_gene: TRBV5-4; abundance: medium-sized; len: 13; CDR3nt: TGTGCCAGCACCCCTGACAGTAACTATGGCTACACCTTC; CDR3aa: CASTPDSNYGYTF
d_gene: .; j_gene: TRBJ1-2; v_gene: TRBV6-5; abundance: .; len: 14; CDR3nt: TGTGCCAGCAGACAAGGGGTGGGCGTCTATGGCTACACCTTC; CDR3aa: CASRQGVGVYGYTF
d_gene: .; j_gene: TRBJ2-2; v_gene: TRBV7-9; abundance: .; len: 13; CDR3nt: TGTGCCAGCAGCCGACAGAGCACCGGGGAGCTGTTTTTT; CDR3aa: CASSRQSTGELFF
d_gene: TRBD1; j_gene: TRBJ1-3; v_gene: TRBV7-2; abundance: .; len: 14; CDR3nt: TGTGCCAGCAGCTTAGACAGGGGTTCAAACACCATATATTTT; CDR3aa: CASSLDRGSNTIYF
d_gene: .; j_gene: TRBJ1-2; v_gene: TRBV29-1; abundance: .; len: 11; CDR3nt: TGCAGCGTAGATAGGACACTTGGCTACACCTTC; CDR3aa: CSVDRTLGYTF
d_gene: .; j_gene: TRBJ2-1; v_gene: TRBV19; abundance: .; len: 15; CDR3nt: TGTGCCAGTAGTATGGGGACTCCGCCCTACAATGAGCAGTTCTTC; CDR3aa: CASSMGTPPYNEQFF
d_gene: .; j_gene: TRBJ1-1; v_gene: TRBV6-5; abundance: .; len: 14; CDR3nt: TGTGCCAGCAGCGCCGGGAGGAGGAACACTGAAGCTTTCTTT; CDR3aa: CASSAGRRNTEAFF
d_gene: .; j_gene: TRBJ2-7; v_gene: TRBV30; abundance: .; len: 13; CDR3nt: TGTGCCTGGAGTGTAAACAGGGCCTACGAGCAGTACTTC; CDR3aa: CAWSVNRAYEQYF